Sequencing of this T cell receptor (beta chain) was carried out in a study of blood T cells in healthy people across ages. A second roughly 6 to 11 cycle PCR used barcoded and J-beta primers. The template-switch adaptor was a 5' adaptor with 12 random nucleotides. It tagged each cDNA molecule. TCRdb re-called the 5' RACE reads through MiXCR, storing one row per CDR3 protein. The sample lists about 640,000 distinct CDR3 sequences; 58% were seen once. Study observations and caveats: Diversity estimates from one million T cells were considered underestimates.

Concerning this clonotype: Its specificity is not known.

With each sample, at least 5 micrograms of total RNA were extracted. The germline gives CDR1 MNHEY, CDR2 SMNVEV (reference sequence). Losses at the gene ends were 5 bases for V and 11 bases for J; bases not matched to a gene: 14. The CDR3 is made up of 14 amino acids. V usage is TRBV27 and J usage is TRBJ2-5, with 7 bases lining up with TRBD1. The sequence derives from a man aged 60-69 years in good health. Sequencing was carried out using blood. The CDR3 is CASSQTLEQGYQYF. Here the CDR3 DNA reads TGTGCCAGCAGTCAAACCCTGGAACAGGGGTATCAGTACTTC.